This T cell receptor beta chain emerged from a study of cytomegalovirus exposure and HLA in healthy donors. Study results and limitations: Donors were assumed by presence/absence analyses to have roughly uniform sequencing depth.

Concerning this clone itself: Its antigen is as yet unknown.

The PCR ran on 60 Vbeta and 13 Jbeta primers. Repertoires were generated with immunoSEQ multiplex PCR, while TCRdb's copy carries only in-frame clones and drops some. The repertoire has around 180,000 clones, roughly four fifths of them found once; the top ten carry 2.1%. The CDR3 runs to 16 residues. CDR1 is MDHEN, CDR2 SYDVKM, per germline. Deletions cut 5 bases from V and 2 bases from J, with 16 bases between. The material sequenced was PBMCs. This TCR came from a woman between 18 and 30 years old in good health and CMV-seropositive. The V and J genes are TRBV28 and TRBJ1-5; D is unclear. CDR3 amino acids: CASSRITTLGNQPQHF. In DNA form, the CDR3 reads TGTGCCAGCAGTCGAATAACAACATTGGGCAATCAGCCCCAGCATTTT.